This T cell receptor beta chain is from a study of beta chain features in type 1 diabetes. Study-level information: The patients were much like the healthy donors in age, gender and cell yields. Analysis included 107,917,701 sorted cells drawn from all samples. Study results and caveats: There was a possibility that cDNA sequencing over-represented cells with high TCR expression.

V gave up 7 bases and J gave up 3 bases; unmatched junction bases: 6. This CDR3 region has 13 residues. Germline-derived CDR1 and CDR2 are MNHEY and SMNVEV (reference sequence). Isolation of CD4+ naive, central memory, regulatory and stem cell-like memory cells was achieved by sorting via CD45RO/CCR7/CD25/CD127/CD95/CD27. Every isolated RNA sample was fully reverse transcribed, so sequencing captured expressed TCRB transcripts. The table came from immunoSEQ multiplex PCR; TCRdb's copy has only in-frame clones and leaves some out. The table records approximately 100,000 clones, almost 40% of them present only once. This clone was detected only a few times. Its antigen is as yet unknown.

Sequenced input: stem cell memory CD4+ T cells from blood. V is TRBV27 and J is TRBJ2-7, with TRBD2 matching 7 bases. This sequence originates from a woman between 18 and 29 years old in good health. CDR3 protein: CASIGLGGYEQYF. The CDR3 nucleotides read TGTGCCAGCATCGGACTAGGCGGCTACGAGCAGTACTTC.